This TCR beta chain was retrieved from a study of glioma-infiltrating T cells. About this clonotype: A read error may account for a junction end that differs from germline.

CDR3 size: 15 residues. Per the germline V gene, CDR1 is MNHEY and CDR2 is SMNVEV (reference sequence). Using RNA template, CDR3s of TCR alpha and beta were amplified with iRepertoire arm-PCR. For one-step reverse transcription and amplification, 100-400 ng of tissue mRNA or PBMC total RNA was used. TCRdb reanalysed the multiplex PCR reads using MiXCR and keeps one entry per CDR3 protein. The table lists about 110,000 distinct CDR3 sequences, 20% to 30% of them singletons. Input material: glioma tissue, nonneoplastic brain tissue, or PBMCs (not recorded which). This TCR was sampled from a human donor with low-grade glioma or glioblastoma, undergoing nonglioma brain surgery, or in good health (not recorded which). This chain links TRBV27 with TRBJ1-2; the D is unclear. The CDR3 loop reads CAGSLSGSMNYGYTF. CDR3 bases: TGTGCCGGCAGTTTATCTGGCAGTATGAACTATGGCTACACCTTC.